This TCR beta chain was captured in a study of shared clonotypes between healthy human individuals. Concerning this clone: The antigen is not known.

Naivety among CD8 cells was defined by CD45RO negativity and positive CCR7 selection, thereby excluding terminally differentiated effector memory CD45RA+ cells. Donors, healthy HIV-negative adults, lacked recent acute infections or vaccinations. Each PCR replicate from the sorted subsets contained 150 to 250 ng DNA, which is 25,000 to 30,000 T cell genomes. Sequenced by immunoSEQ multiplex PCR; TCRdb stores in-frame clones only, minus some. The repertoire includes about 800,000 clones, 95% to 97% of them detected once, and under 0.25% sits in the top ten. The germline CDR1 and CDR2 sequences are LNHNV and YYDKDF (reference sequence). Trimming took off 5 bases at V and 0 bases at J, with 8 bases between the two ends. The CDR3 has 13 residues. Whole-study findings and limits: Clonotype sharing among donors was thought likely to change with sequencing depth. Only blood samples were collected, and tissue repertoires likely differ.

The chain couples TRBV15 to TRBJ2-7; D call uncertain. The sample consisted of naive CD8+ T cells sorted from blood. This clonotype originated in a man aged 25-45 years in good health. The CDR3 nucleotides read TGTGCCACCAGCGGCGTAAACTCCTACGAGCAGTACTTC. Translation gives CATSGVNSYEQYF.